Listed here are 12 T cell receptor beta chains from one sample, sequenced in a study of cytomegalovirus exposure and HLA in healthy donors. PCR involved 60 Vbeta and 13 Jbeta primers. Generated by immunoSEQ multiplex PCR, the TCRdb table keeps only in-frame clones and is missing some. The table shows 110,000 or so clones, with approximately 80% occurring only once. The specimen was PBMCs. The receptors were gathered from a woman in her 30s in good health and CMV-seropositive.

V and J are TRBV30 and TRBJ1-5; 9 bases are shared with TRBD1. V trimming: 7 bases; J trimming: 3 bases; junction bases outside the gene matches: 7. In germline, CDR1 is GTSNPN, CDR2 SVGIG (reference sequence). This CDR3 is 14 amino acids long. The CDR3 reads CAYGQGTFNQPQHF. The CDR3 DNA sequence: TGTGCCTACGGACAGGGGACCTTCAATCAGCCCCAGCATTTT.

As for this clone: A read error may produce the germline difference seen at one junction end. V gene TRBV6-1 combines with J gene TRBJ1-5; D ambiguous. This CDR3 has 14 amino acids. Germline V gene data show CDR1 as MNHNS and CDR2 as SASEGT. The DNA for the CDR3 is TGTGCCGGCAGTGGTCAGAATAGCAATCAGCCCCAGCATTTT. Residues: CAGSGQNSNQPQHF.

The V gene is TRBV5-1, the J gene TRBJ1-4; 7 positions match TRBD1. Germline loops: CDR1 SGHRS, CDR2 YFSETQ. Germline trimming cut 0 bases from V and 7 bases from J; bases unmatched to any gene: 9. The length of the CDR3 is 16 residues. The CDR3 DNA reads TGCGCCAGCAGCTTGGGACAGGGAAGTAAGAGTGAAAAACTGTTTTTT. This sequence encodes CASSLGQGSKSEKLFF.

This clone was found once. This chain connects TRBV12-5 to TRBJ2-7; TRBD1 agrees at 7 bases. V was clipped by 6 bases and J by 3 bases; unmatched bases: 8. Germline lookup yields CDR1 LGHNT and CDR2 FRNRAP. CDR3 length: 14 amino acids. The CDR3 nucleotides read TGTGCTAGTGGGAGGGACAGTATATACTACGAGCAGTACTTC. It specifies CASGRDSIYYEQYF.

This chain uses TRBV6-5 with TRBJ2-1, with D possibly TRBD2 on 6 matching bases. Germline CDR1 is MNHEY and CDR2 is SVGAGI. V dropped 6 bases and J dropped 4 bases, with 16 bases sitting between them. The CDR3 is 15 residues long. Here the CDR3 reads CASRPSGPTYNEQFF. CDR3 nucleotides: TGTGCCAGCAGGCCCAGCGGGCCTACATACAATGAGCAGTTCTTC.

This clone was detected a few times. CDR3 sequence reads: CASSPGTGGQPQHF. CDR3 coding DNA: TGTGCCAGCAGCCCGGGGACAGGGGGTCAGCCCCAGCATTTT. The chain employs TRBV11-2 and TRBJ1-5, with 11 bases that match TRBD1. The J segment lost 6 bases and the V segment lost 5 bases, leaving 3 bases of the junction unmatched. The CDR3 sequence is 14 residues long. The germline V gene encodes CDR1 SGHAT and CDR2 FQNNGV.

The rearrangement links TRBV6-1 to TRBJ1-3; no clear D. Germline V lookup: CDR1 MNHNS, CDR2 SASEGT. The CDR3 contains 14 residues. V was pared by 2 bases and J by 1 base, with 6 bases between. The CDR3 DNA is TGTGCCAGCAGTGAACCCAGGTCTGGAAACACCATATATTTT. Translation gives CASSEPRSGNTIYF.

The V and J genes are TRBV6-5 and TRBJ1-2; TRBD1 agrees at 7 bases. The CDR3 runs to 13 residues. CDR1 is MNHEY, CDR2 SVGAGI, per germline. The J segment lost 3 bases and the V segment lost 5 bases, leaving 3 bases of the junction unmatched. CDR3: CASSLTGDYGYTF. The CDR3 region has the DNA TGTGCCAGCAGTCTTACAGGGGACTATGGCTACACCTTC.

This clone was seen only a few times. The CDR3 DNA reads TGTGCCAGTAGTATAGTAGCTGCCGGGACAGGGGGCTACAATGAGCAGTTCTTC. Translating it yields CASSIVAAGTGGYNEQFF. The rearrangement links TRBV19 to TRBJ2-1; 11 positions agree with TRBD1. Germline CDR1 and CDR2: LNHDA and SQIVND (reference sequence). J gave up 3 bases and V 1 base, and 8 bases lay outside the gene matches. The CDR3 is 18 residues long.

The rearrangement joins TRBV28 to TRBJ1-2, with no clear D. This CDR3 region has 13 residues. The germline CDR1 and CDR2 sequences are MDHEN and SYDVKM. Trimming took 3 bases from V and 1 from J, leaving 6 bases between them. CDR3 residues: CASSLRVNYGYTF. The CDR3 DNA reads TGTGCCAGCAGTTTGAGAGTTAACTATGGCTACACCTTC.

In its sample, this clone was seen a few times. V and J are TRBV5-1 and TRBJ2-1; 10 nucleotides agree with TRBD2. V was pared by 4 bases and J by 4 bases, with 8 bases of the junction left unmatched. This CDR3 has 16 residues. Germline V gives CDR1 SGHRS, CDR2 YFSETQ. In nucleotides, the CDR3 is TGCGCCAGCAGCCTGTCCGGGACTAGCGTTTACAATGAGCAGTTCTTC. Translated: CASSLSGTSVYNEQFF. Combining the CDR3 with reference TRBV5-1 and TRBJ2-1 gives the whole variable domain KAGVTQTPRYLIKTRGQQVTLSCSPISGHRSVSWYQQTPGQGLQFLFEYFSETQRNKGNFPGRFSGRQFSNSRSEMNVSTLELGDSALYLCASSLSGTSVYNEQFFGPGTRLTVL.

This chain links TRBV29-1 with TRBJ2-7; D is uncertain. Germline lookup yields CDR1 SQVTM and CDR2 ANQGSEA. This CDR3 has 15 amino acids. Trimming pared 0 bases from V and 0 bases from J, leaving 12 bases between. CDR3 coding DNA: TGCAGCGTTGAAGATAGGAGACGGAGCTCCTACGAGCAGTACTTC. Protein sequence: CSVEDRRRSSYEQYF.